This is a list of T cell receptor beta chains from one sample in a study of identical twins. TCRdb re-analysed the 5' RACE reads in MiXCR, keeping a single row per CDR3 protein. Of about 900,000 distinct CDR3 sequences in the sample, about 12% are singletons; the top ten hold around 1.5%. These data were likewise used in another study, on yellow fever vaccine responses in identical twins.

Sequencing input: PBMCs. The receptors were gathered from a woman aged 18-35 years in good health. Both conserved end residues are part of each CDR3. D genes are given only for firm matches. A row's size may be missing; if present it is once, few, many or a size class.

>TRBJ2-3|TRBV28|once|NA
TGTGCCAGCAGTTTAGGGCAGCCGGGGGCAGATACGCAGTATTTT
CASSLGQPGADTQYF
>TRBJ2-3|TRBV12-3/TRBV12-4|many|TRBD2
TGTGCCAGCAGTTTTGGTAGCGGGGGGGCCTATGATACGCAGTATTTT
CASSFGSGGAYDTQYF
>TRBJ2-3|TRBV2|few|TRBD2
TGTGCCAGCCAACGCGAACTAGCGGCTTCTAGCACAGATACGCAGTATTTT
CASQRELAASSTDTQYF
>TRBJ2-3|TRBV10-3|NA|NA
TGTGCCATCAGTGTTGAGACCTATACGCAGTATTTT
CAISVETYTQYF
>TRBJ2-1|TRBV28|NA|NA
TGTGCCAGCAGTTTTCGGGGGTTCGTCAATGAGCAGTTCTTC
CASSFRGFVNEQFF
>TRBJ2-1|TRBV7-9|NA|NA
TGTGCCAGCACCTCTTCTGAGGGCCCTGGGCAGTTCTTC
CASTSSEGPGQFF
>TRBJ1-5|TRBV6-6|few|NA
TGTGCCAGCAGGTGGACAGGCAATCAGCCCCAGCATTTT
CASRWTGNQPQHF
>TRBJ1-3|TRBV7-8|NA|NA
TGTGCCAGCAGCCAACCGACAGGATTAGGAAACACCATATATTTT
CASSQPTGLGNTIYF
>TRBJ2-3|TRBV24-1|few|TRBD1
TGTGCCACCAGTGATGTGACAGGGGGATCAGATACGCAGTATTTT
CATSDVTGGSDTQYF
>TRBJ2-7|TRBV7-9|few|NA
TGTGCCAGCAGCCCCAGACAGGACCCCTACGAGCAGTACTTC
CASSPRQDPYEQYF
>TRBJ2-5|TRBV3-1|NA|TRBD1
TGTGCCTTCAGTTTAGCCCCGGGACAGGGGGGGCGGGAGACCCAGTACTTC
CAFSLAPGQGGRETQYF
>TRBJ1-3|TRBV6-5|few|NA
TGTGCCAGCAGTTACGTGCCGGAAGGAAACACCATATATTTT
CASSYVPEGNTIYF
>TRBJ1-1|TRBV5-1|few|NA
TGCGCCAGCAGTTCCGGGACACTGATGAACACTGAAGCTTTCTTT
CASSSGTLMNTEAFF
>TRBJ1-6|TRBV12-3/TRBV12-4|many|NA
TGTGCCAGCAGTTTATGGCAGAATAATTCACCCCTCCACTTT
CASSLWQNNSPLHF
>TRBJ1-1|TRBV7-9|many|NA
TGTGCCAGCAGCTTAGGTGCAGGGGAACCTTTGAACACTGAAGCTTTCTTT
CASSLGAGEPLNTEAFF
>TRBJ2-7|TRBV20-1|few|TRBD1
TGCAGTGCTATAGGAGACAGGGGCGACGAGCAGTACTTC
CSAIGDRGDEQYF
>TRBJ1-3|TRBV4-1|few|TRBD1
TGCGCCAGCAGCGATATTGACAGGAGGGGGCTCGGAAACACCATATATTTT
CASSDIDRRGLGNTIYF
>TRBJ2-1|TRBV12-3/TRBV12-4|NA|NA
TGTGCCATAACGTTTCCACGGGACAATGAGCAGTTCTTC
CAITFPRDNEQFF
>TRBJ2-7|TRBV5-1|NA|NA
TGCGCCAGCAGCGCTTCGGGACTTAACTACGAGCAGTACTTC
CASSASGLNYEQYF
>TRBJ1-2|TRBV25-1|NA|TRBD1
TGTGCCAGCAGTGACGACAGGGCGTTAAGTGGCTACACCTTC
CASSDDRALSGYTF
>TRBJ2-5|TRBV20-1|NA|NA
TGCAGTGCTGCAGGACGGCCACAAGAGACCCAGTACTTC
CSAAGRPQETQYF
>TRBJ2-1|TRBV11-3|NA|TRBD2
TGTGCCAGCAGCGGGCGTACGGGAGGCTACAATGAGCAGTTCTTC
CASSGRTGGYNEQFF
>TRBJ2-7|TRBV7-8|few|TRBD2
TGTGCCAGCAGCTTAATATCCGGGACTAGCGCTTACGAGCAGTACTTC
CASSLISGTSAYEQYF
>TRBJ2-1|TRBV5-1|NA|TRBD2
TGCGCCAGCAGCACCAGACTAGCGGGGTACAATGAGCAGTTCTTC
CASSTRLAGYNEQFF
>TRBJ2-6|TRBV28|NA|NA
TGTGCCAGTCACCAGGGAGAGGGATCTGGGGCCAACGTCCTGACTTTC
CASHQGEGSGANVLTF
>TRBJ2-1|TRBV28|many|TRBD1
TGTGCCAGCAGCGCCGCGGGACAGGGTTACAATGAGCAGTTCTTC
CASSAAGQGYNEQFF
>TRBJ2-1|TRBV3-1|NA|TRBD2
TGTGCCAGCAGCCAATTGACTAGCGGGATACTTTCCAATGAGCAGTTCTTC
CASSQLTSGILSNEQFF
>TRBJ1-1|TRBV29-1|many|NA
TGCAGCGTTGATTTGGCAGACACTGAAGCTTTCTTT
CSVDLADTEAFF
>TRBJ2-3|TRBV27|many|TRBD2
TGTGCCAGCAGTTTATCGGGGCTAGCGGGGGGACGCACAGATACGCAGTATTTT
CASSLSGLAGGRTDTQYF
>TRBJ2-1|TRBV24-1|NA|NA
TGTGCCACCAGCCGGGAGGGGGCCGCGGATGAGCAGTTCTTC
CATSREGAADEQFF
>TRBJ1-1|TRBV20-1|many|TRBD1
TGCAGTGCGCCGGGACAGGGTGTCACTGAAGCTTTCTTT
CSAPGQGVTEAFF
>TRBJ2-2|TRBV12-3/TRBV12-4|NA|NA
TGTGCCAGCAGCATCACCTTAATCTCCTCGGCGAACACCGGGGAGCTGTTTTTT
CASSITLISSANTGELFF
>TRBJ2-1|TRBV12-3/TRBV12-4|few|NA
TGTGCCAGCAGTCGGACGGAAAAATACAATGAGCAGTTCTTC
CASSRTEKYNEQFF
>TRBJ2-1|TRBV28|NA|TRBD2
TGTGCCAGCAGTTTACCCGGGGGGGTAGCCAATGAGCAGTTCTTC
CASSLPGGVANEQFF
>TRBJ2-6|TRBV5-1|NA|NA
TGCGCCAGCAGCTTGGCCACAGTATCGCCCTCTCGGGCCAACGTCCTGACTTTC
CASSLATVSPSRANVLTF
>TRBJ2-3|TRBV7-3|NA|NA
TGTGCCAGCAGCTCGGAGCGGATTAGCACAGATACGCAGTATTTT
CASSSERISTDTQYF